This T cell receptor beta chain was retrieved from a study of T cell responses to AZD1222 COVID-19 vaccine. Study-wide findings and caveats: The sample set comprised mostly white British donors with more females, and clonal diversity was possibly underestimated.

This CDR3 is built from 15 residues. Trimming shortened V by 0 bases and J by 2 bases, and 10 bases separated the two germline ends. CDR1 and CDR2 from the germline V gene are LGHNA and YSLEER. About this clone: Its antigen is unidentified.

Measured with immunoSEQ multiplex PCR; TCRdb has only the in-frame clones, and not every one. The sample lists about 55,000 clones; about 90% were seen once. The rearrangement uses TRBV4-3 and TRBJ1-2; tentatively, D is TRBD1 (6 bases). This clonotype was sampled from an adult in good health. This specimen was peripheral blood, taken on day 0 of AZD1222 vaccination. The CDR3 protein is CASSQEGRGNYGYTF. CDR3 DNA sequence: TGCGCCAGCAGCCAAGAAGGGAGGGGGAACTATGGCTACACCTTC.